This T cell receptor (beta chain) comes out of a study of shared clonotypes between healthy human individuals. For this clone: Its antigen remains unknown.

Repertoires were generated with immunoSEQ multiplex PCR, while TCRdb's copy carries only in-frame clones and drops some. This table holds some 2,100,000 clones, 93% found once. CD8 cells classed as naive were CD45RO-negative and positively selected for CCR7, excluding terminally differentiated effector memory CD45RA+ cells. The healthy adult donors were HIV-negative and reported no recent acute infections or vaccinations. Findings of the study overall: Among non-shared clonotypes, generation probabilities were lower than among those shared by all four donors. The diversity represented, both genetic and in exposure history, was limited by few donors. The study's rarefaction showed incomplete sorted-subset sequencing despite large depth.

CDR1 and CDR2 (germline): SGHAT, FQNNGV. The CDR3 extends over 12 amino acids. Trimming left V 0 bases short and J 12 bases short, with 12 bases between. The sample comprised naive CD8+ T cells from PBMCs. The chain joins TRBV11-2 to TRBJ2-7; no reliable D call. The origin of this receptor is a young man in good health. Some clones in this sample may be carry-over from other donors' samples. The CDR3 bases are TGTGCCAGCAGCTTAGATCAGTGGAATGTGTACTTC. Protein sequence: CASSLDQWNVYF.